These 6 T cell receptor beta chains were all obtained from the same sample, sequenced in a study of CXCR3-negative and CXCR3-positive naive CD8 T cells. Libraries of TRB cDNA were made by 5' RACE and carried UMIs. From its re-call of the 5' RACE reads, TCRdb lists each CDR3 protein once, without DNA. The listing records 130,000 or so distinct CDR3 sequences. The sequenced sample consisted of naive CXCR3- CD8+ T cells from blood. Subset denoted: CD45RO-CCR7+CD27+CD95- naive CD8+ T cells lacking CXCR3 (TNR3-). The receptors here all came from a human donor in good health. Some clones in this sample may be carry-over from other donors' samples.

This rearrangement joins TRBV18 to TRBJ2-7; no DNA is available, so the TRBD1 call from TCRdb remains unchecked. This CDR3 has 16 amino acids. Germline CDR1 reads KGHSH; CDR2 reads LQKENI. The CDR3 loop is CASSPGGSRIDYEQYF.

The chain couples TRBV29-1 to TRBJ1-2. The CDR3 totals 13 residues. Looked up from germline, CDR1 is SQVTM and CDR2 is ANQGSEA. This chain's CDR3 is CSVAGEPSRGYTF.

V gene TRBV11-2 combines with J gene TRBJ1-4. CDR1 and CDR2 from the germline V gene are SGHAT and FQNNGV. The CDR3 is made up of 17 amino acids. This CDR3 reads CASNTNPAGTPEERLFF.

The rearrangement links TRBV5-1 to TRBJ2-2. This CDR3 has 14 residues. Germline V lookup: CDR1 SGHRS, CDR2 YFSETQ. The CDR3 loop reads CASSWGVSTGELFF.

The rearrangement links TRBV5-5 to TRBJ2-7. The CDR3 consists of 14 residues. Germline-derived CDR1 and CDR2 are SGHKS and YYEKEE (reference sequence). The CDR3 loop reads CASSFDGTLNEQYF.

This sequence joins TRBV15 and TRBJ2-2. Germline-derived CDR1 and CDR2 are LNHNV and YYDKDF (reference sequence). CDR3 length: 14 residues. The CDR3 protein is CATSSSGSTGELFF.